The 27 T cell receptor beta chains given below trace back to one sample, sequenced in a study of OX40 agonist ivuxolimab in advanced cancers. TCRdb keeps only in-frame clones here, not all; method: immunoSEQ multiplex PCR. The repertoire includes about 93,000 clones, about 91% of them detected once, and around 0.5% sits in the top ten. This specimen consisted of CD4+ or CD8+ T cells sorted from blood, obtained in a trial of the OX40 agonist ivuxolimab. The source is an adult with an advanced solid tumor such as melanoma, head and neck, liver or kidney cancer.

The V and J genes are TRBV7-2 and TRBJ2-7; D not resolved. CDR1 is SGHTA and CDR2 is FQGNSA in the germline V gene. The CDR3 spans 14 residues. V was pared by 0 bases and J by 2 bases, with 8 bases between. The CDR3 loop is CASSLANRAYEQYF. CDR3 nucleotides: TGTGCCAGCAGCTTAGCGAACAGAGCCTACGAGCAGTACTTC.

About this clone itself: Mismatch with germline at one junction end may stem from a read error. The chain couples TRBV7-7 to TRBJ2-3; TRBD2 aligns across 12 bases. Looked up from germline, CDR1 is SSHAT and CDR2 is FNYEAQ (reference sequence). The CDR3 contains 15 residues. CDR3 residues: CASSPSGGGTDTQYF. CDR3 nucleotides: TGTGCTAGCAGCCCTAGCGGGGGGGGTACAGATACGCAGTATTTT.

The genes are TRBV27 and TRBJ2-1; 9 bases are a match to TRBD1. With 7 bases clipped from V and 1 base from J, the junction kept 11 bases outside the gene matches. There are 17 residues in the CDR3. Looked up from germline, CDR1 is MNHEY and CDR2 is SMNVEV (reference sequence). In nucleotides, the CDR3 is TGTGCCAGCACATCCCCTTCGGACAGGGGATCCTACAATGAGCAGTTCTTC. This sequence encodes CASTSPSDRGSYNEQFF.

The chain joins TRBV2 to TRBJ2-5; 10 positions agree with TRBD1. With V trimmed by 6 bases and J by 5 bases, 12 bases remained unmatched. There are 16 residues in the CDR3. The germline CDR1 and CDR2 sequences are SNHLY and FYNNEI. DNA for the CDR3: TGTGCCAGCAGACCGGGACAGGGGATAATGTTGGAGACCCAGTACTTC. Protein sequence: CASRPGQGIMLETQYF. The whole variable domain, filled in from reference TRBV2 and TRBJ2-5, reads EPEVTQTPSHQVTQMGQEVILRCVPISNHLYFYWYRQILGQKVEFLVSFYNNEISEKSEIFDDQFSVERPDGSNFTLKIRSTKLEDSAMYFCASRPGQGIMLETQYFGPGTRLLVL.

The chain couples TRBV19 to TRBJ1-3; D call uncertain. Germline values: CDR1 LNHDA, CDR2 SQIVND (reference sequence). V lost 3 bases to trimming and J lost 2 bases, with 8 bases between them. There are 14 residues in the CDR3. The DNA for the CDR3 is TGTGCCAGTAGTATTGGGGTTGCTGGAAACACCATATATTTT. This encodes CASSIGVAGNTIYF.

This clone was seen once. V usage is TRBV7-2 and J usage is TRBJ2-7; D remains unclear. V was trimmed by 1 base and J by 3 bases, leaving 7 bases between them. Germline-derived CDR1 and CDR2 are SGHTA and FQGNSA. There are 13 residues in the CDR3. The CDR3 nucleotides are TGTGCCAGCAGCTTAGATCGGATCTACGAGCAGTACTTC. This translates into CASSLDRIYEQYF.

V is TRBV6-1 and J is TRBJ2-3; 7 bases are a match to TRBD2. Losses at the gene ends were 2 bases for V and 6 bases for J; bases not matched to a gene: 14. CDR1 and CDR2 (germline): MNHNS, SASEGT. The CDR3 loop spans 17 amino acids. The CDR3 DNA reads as TGTGCCAGCAGTGAACGCCCAGCGGGGAGTTCGGGCGATACGCAGTATTTT. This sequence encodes CASSERPAGSSGDTQYF.

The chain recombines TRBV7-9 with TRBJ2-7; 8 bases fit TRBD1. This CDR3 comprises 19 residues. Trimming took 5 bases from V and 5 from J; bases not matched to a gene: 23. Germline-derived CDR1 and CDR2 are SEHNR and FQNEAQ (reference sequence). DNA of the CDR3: TGTGCCAGCAGCCTGATGGACAGGGTCCCCGGAGGAAATCCGAACGAGCAGTACTTC. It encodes CASSLMDRVPGGNPNEQYF.

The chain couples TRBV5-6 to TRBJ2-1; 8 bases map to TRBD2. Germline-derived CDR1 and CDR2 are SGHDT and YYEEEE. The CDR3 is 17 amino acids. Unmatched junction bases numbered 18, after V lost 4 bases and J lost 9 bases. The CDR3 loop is CASSPHRLALVESEQFF. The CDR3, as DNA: TGTGCCAGCAGCCCGCACAGACTAGCGTTAGTGGAATCTGAGCAGTTCTTC.

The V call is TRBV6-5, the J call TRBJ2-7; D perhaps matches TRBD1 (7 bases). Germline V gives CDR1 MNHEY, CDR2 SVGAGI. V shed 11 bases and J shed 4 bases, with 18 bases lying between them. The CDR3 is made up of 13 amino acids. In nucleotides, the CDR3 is TGTGCCTGCCAGGGGGGACTTAATTACGAGCAGTACTTC. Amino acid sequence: CACQGGLNYEQYF.

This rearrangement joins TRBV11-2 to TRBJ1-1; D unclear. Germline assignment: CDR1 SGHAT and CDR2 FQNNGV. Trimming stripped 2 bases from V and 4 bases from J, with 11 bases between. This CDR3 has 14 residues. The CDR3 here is CASSLFQFGTEAFF. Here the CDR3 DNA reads TGTGCCAGCAGCTTATTTCAGTTCGGCACTGAAGCTTTCTTT.

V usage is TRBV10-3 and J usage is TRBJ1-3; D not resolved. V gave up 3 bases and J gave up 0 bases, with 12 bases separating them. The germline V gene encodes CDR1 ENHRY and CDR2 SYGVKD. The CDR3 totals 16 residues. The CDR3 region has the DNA TGTGCCATCAGTGACCCGGGCATCCGCTCTGGAAACACCATATATTTT. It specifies CAISDPGIRSGNTIYF.

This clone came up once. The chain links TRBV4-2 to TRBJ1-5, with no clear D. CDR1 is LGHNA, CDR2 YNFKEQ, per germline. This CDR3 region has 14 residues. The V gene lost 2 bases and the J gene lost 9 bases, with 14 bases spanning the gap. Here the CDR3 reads CASSQTDGLRPQHF. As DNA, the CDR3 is TGTGCCAGCAGCCAAACGGACGGTTTACGGCCCCAGCATTTT.

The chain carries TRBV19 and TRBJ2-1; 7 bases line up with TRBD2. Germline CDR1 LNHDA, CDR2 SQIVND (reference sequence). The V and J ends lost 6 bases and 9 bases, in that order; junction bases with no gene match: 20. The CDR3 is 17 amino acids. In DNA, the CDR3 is TGTGCCAGTAGCCTATCCCCAGGACTAGTAGTTCCCATTGAGCAGTTCTTC. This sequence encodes CASSLSPGLVVPIEQFF.

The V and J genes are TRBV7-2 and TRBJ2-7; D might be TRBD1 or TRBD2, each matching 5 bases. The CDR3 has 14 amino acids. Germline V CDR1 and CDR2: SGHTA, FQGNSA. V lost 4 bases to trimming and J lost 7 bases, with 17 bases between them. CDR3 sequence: CASSSPGRTREQYF. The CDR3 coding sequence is TGTGCCAGCAGCTCCCCGGGACGGACAAGGGAGCAGTACTTC.

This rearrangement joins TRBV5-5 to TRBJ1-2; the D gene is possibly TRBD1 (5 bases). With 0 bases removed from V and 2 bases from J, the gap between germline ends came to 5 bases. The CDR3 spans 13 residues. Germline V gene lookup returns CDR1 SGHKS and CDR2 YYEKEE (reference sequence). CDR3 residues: CASSLEGNYGYTF. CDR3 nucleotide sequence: TGTGCCAGCAGCTTGGAGGGGAACTATGGCTACACCTTC. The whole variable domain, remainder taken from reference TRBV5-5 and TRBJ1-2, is DAGVTQSPTHLIKTRGQQVTLRCSPISGHKSVSWYQQVLGQGPQFIFQYYEKEERGRGNFPDRFSARQFPNYSSELNVNALLLGDSALYLCASSLEGNYGYTFGSGTRLTVV.

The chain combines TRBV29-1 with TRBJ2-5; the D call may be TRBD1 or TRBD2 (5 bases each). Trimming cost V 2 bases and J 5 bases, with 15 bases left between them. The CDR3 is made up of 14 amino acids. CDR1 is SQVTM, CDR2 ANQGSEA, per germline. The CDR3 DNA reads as TGCAGCGTTGAAACAGGACTCGGTGGGGAGACCCAGTACTTC. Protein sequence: CSVETGLGGETQYF.

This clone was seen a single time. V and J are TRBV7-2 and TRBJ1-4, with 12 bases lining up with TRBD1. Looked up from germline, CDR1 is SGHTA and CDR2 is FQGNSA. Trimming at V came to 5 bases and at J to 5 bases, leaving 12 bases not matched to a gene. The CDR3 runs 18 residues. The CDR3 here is CASSGGWGTGGANEKLFF. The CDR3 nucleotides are TGTGCCAGCAGCGGAGGGTGGGGGACAGGGGGCGCAAATGAAAAACTGTTTTTT.

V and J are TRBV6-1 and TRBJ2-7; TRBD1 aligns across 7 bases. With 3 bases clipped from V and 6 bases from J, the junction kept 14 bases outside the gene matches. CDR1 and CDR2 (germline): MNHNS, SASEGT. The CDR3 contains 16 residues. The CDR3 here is CASSEGFEGARSEQYF. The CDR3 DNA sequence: TGTGCCAGCAGTGAGGGGTTTGAGGGGGCGCGTTCCGAGCAGTACTTC.

CDR3 loop: CAWSVGASEKLFF. In nucleotides, the CDR3 is TGTGCCTGGAGTGTGGGGGCGAGTGAAAAACTGTTTTTT. V and J are TRBV30 and TRBJ1-4, with TRBD1 as a possible D gene (6 bases). The V end was cut by 0 bases, the J end by 7 bases, with 9 bases between. CDR1 and CDR2 from the germline V gene are GTSNPN and SVGIG (reference sequence). The CDR3 is 13 amino acids. The full variable domain, rest sourced from reference TRBV30 and TRBJ1-4, is SQTIHQWPATLVQPVGSPLSLECTVEGTSNPNLYWYRQAAGRGLQLLFYSVGIGQISSEVPQNLSASRPQDRQFILSSKKLLLSDSGFYLCAWSVGASEKLFFGSGTQLSVL.

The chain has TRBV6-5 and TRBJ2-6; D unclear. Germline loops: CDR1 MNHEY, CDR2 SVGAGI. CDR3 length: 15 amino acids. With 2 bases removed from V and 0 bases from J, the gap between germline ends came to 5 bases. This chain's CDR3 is CASSYGISGANVLTF. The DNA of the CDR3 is TGTGCCAGCAGTTACGGCATCTCTGGGGCCAACGTCCTGACTTTC.

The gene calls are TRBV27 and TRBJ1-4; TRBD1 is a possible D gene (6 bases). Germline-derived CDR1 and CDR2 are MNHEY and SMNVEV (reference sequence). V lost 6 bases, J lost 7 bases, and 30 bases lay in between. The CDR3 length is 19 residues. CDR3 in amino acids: CASSLRGGPTSSWGEKLFF. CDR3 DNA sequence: TGTGCCAGCAGCCTACGAGGGGGGCCAACCTCTTCGTGGGGTGAAAAACTGTTTTTT.

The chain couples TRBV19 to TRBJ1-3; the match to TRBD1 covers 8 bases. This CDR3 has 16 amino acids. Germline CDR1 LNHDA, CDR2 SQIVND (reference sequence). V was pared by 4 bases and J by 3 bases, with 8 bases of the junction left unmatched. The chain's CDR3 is CASSTLDRVVGNTIYF. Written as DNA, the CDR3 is TGTGCCAGTAGTACCCTGGACAGGGTGGTTGGAAACACCATATATTTT.

CDR3 residues: CATGSSYNEQFF. Here the CDR3 DNA reads TGTGCCACTGGGAGCTCCTACAATGAGCAGTTCTTC. The chain uses TRBV6-1 and TRBJ2-1, with a possible D match to TRBD2 (5 bases). This CDR3 comprises 12 residues. The V gene lost 10 bases and the J gene lost 0 bases, with 7 bases spanning the gap. Germline CDR1 reads MNHNS; CDR2 reads SASEGT.

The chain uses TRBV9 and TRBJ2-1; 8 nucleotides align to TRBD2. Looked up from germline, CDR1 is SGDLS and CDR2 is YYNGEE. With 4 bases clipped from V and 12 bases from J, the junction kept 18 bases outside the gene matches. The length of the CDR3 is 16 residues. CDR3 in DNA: TGTGCCAGCAGCCCGTCGAGGGTAGCGGGACAAACGGGGCAGTTCTTC. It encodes CASSPSRVAGQTGQFF.

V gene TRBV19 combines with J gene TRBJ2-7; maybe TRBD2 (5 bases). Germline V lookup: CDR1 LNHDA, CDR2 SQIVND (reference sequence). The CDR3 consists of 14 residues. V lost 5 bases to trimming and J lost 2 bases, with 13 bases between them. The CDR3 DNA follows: TGTGCCAGTAGTCCCACCGGGAAGACCTACGAGCAGTACTTC. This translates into CASSPTGKTYEQYF.

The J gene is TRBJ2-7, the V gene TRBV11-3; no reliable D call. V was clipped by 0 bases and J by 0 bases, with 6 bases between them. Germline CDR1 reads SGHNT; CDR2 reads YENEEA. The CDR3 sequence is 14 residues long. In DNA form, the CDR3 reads TGTGCCAGCAGCTTAGATCCTAGCTCCTACGAGCAGTACTTC. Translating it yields CASSLDPSSYEQYF.